This T cell receptor beta chain emerged from a study of cytomegalovirus exposure and HLA in healthy donors. This CDR3 is built from 13 residues. Germline V gives CDR1 SGHVS, CDR2 FNYEAQ. With 0 bases removed from V and 4 bases from J, the gap between germline ends came to 6 bases. About this clone: Its antigen is not known.

The PCR employed 60 Vbeta primers together with 13 Jbeta primers. Assay used: immunoSEQ multiplex PCR; TCRdb lists only in-frame clones, some missing. The sample comprises 95,000 to 150,000 clones, 50% to 75% of which are singletons, and under 9% rests with the top ten. Study-level points and caveats: The HLA-A and HLA-B alleles of most subjects were reportedly predicted accurately from TCR beta sequences. Owing to their indistinguishability, certain V segments, notably TRBV6-2 and TRBV6-3, were excluded. Cytomegalovirus-associated TCR beta chains were listed, numbering roughly 150.

Sequenced input: PBMCs. This chain joins TRBV7-6 and TRBJ1-1; D is uncertain. This clonotype was sampled from a woman aged 35 to 49 in good health and CMV-seropositive. CDR3 coding DNA: TGTGCCAGCAGCTTAGCAGCGGGCACTGAAGCTTTCTTT. It translates to CASSLAAGTEAFF. Complete variable domain (other parts from reference TRBV7-6 and TRBJ1-1): GAGVSQSPRYKVTKRGQDVALRCDPISGHVSLYWYRQALGQGPEFLTYFNYEAQQDKSGLPNDRFSAERPEGSISTLTIQRTEQRDSAMYRCASSLAAGTEAFFGQGTRLTVV.